The 3 T cell receptor beta chains given below trace back to one sample, sequenced in a study of T cell changes during pregnancy in multiple sclerosis. The method was immunoSEQ multiplex PCR; TCRdb's version includes in-frame clones alone and lacks a portion of them. The sample gives about 40,000 clones, 90% to 95% of which show up once; less than 8.5% is in the top ten. The material sequenced was CD8+ T cells from peripheral blood mononuclear cells, taken before pregnancy. These receptors all stem from a female donor with multiple sclerosis, enrolled in a pregnancy study.

V usage is TRBV15 and J usage is TRBJ2-7; 8 nucleotides align to TRBD1. The J segment lost 3 bases and the V segment lost 5 bases, leaving 6 bases of the junction unmatched. This CDR3 spans 14 amino acids. Germline-derived CDR1 and CDR2 are LNHNV and YYDKDF (reference sequence). CDR3: CATSHRTGIYEQYF. DNA for the CDR3: TGTGCCACCAGCCACCGGACAGGGATCTACGAGCAGTACTTC.

This clone was counted only a few times. The J gene is TRBJ1-5, the V gene TRBV6-1, with 8 bases fitting TRBD1. V dropped 1 base and J dropped 8; count of bases not matched to a gene: 13. There are 17 residues in the CDR3. Germline CDR1 is MNHNS and CDR2 is SASEGT. CDR3 DNA sequence: TGTGCCAGCAGTGAAGATGGATACGCAGGGGGCGAGGAGCCCCAGCATTTT. Its protein is CASSEDGYAGGEEPQHF.

The rearrangement links TRBV11-2 to TRBJ2-4; 12 bases line up with TRBD1. Germline V lookup: CDR1 SGHAT, CDR2 FQNNGV. The CDR3 runs 15 residues. J gave up 7 bases and V 5 bases, and 6 bases lay outside the gene matches. The CDR3 coding sequence is TGTGCCAGCAGCGCGGGACAGGGGGCGCAGAACATTCAGTACTTC. Translated: CASSAGQGAQNIQYF.